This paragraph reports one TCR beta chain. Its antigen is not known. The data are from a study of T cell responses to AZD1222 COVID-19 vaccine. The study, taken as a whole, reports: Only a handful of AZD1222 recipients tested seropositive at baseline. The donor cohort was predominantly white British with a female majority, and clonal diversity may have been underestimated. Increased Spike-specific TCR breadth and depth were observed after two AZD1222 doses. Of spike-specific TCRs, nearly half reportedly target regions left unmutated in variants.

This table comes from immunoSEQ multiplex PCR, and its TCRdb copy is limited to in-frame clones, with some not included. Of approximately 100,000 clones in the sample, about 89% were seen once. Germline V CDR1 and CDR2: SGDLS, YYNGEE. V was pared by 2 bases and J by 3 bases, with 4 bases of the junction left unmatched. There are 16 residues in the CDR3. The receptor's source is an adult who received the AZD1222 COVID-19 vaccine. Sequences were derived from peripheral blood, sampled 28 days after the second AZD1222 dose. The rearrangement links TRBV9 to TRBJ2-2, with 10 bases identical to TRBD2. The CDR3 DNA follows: TGTGCCAGCAGCGTCGAGCGGGGGGGAGACACCGGGGAGCTGTTTTTT. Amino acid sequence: CASSVERGGDTGELFF.